What follows describes a single T cell receptor (beta chain). Sequencing used immunoSEQ multiplex PCR; TCRdb keeps in-frame clones, though not all of them. The sample records roughly 62,000 clones, around 90% being singletons. This specimen belongs to a study of blood T cell repertoires in COVID-19. Overall study context: Sample material is recorded as cDNA or gDNA derived from T cells, B-cell-depleted T cells, or PBMCs.

After removal of 1 base from V and 3 bases from J, the junction contained 8 bases not matched to a gene. Germline CDR1 SGHNT, CDR2 YENEEA. The CDR3 is 17 amino acids. Sequencing used peripheral blood. This clonotype was obtained from a human donor with acute or convalescent COVID-19. The donor label of this sample is uncertain. V and J are TRBV11-3 and TRBJ2-3, with TRBD2 matching 9 bases. CDR3 region: CASSLGNSGSGTDTQYF. CDR3 DNA sequence: TGTGCCAGCAGCTTAGGCAATAGCGGGAGCGGGACAGATACGCAGTATTTT. Combining the CDR3 with reference TRBV11-3 and TRBJ2-3 gives the whole variable domain EAGVVQSPRYKIIEKKQPVAFWCNPISGHNTLYWYLQNLGQGPELLIRYENEEAVDDSQLPKDRFSAERLKGVDSTLKIQPAELGDSAVYLCASSLGNSGSGTDTQYFGPGTRLTVL.